A selection of T cell receptor beta chains follows, all from one sample in a study of beta chain features in type 1 diabetes. Sequenced by immunoSEQ multiplex PCR; TCRdb stores in-frame clones only, minus some. The data contain approximately 30,000 clones, about two thirds of them seen just once; the ten biggest clones take up 2% to 3%. Sequences were obtained from Tregs from blood. The source is a woman aged 25 to 39 with type 1 diabetes. Each CDR3 is given with its conserved first and last residue. Fields, in order: D gene, clone size, J gene, V gene, CDR3 protein, CDR3 DNA. The D gene is left open where the match is weak. A clone size is listed for some rows: how often the clone was seen (once, few, many), or a class if it is expanded.

>-|-|TRBJ2-5|TRBV4-2
CASSPEVIGETQYF
TGTGCCAGCAGCCCGGAGGTAATTGGAGAGACCCAGTACTTC
>TRBD2|-|TRBJ2-5|TRBV7-9
CASSLLAGTEGPQETQYF
TGTGCCAGCAGCTTACTAGCGGGAACTGAGGGCCCACAAGAGACCCAGTACTTC
>-|-|TRBJ1-5|TRBV18
CASSPGGRQPQHF
TGTGCCAGCTCACCAGGGGGCCGCCAGCCCCAGCATTTT
>TRBD2|few|TRBJ2-1|TRBV5-1
CASSPMGLAGSSYEQFF
TGCGCCAGCAGCCCAATGGGTCTAGCGGGATCATCGTATGAGCAGTTCTTC
>-|-|TRBJ1-1|TRBV20-1
CSASRGTEAFF
TGCAGTGCTAGCAGGGGAACTGAAGCTTTCTTT
>-|-|TRBJ1-3|TRBV29-1
CSVDVGDTIYF
TGCAGCGTTGACGTCGGGGACACCATATATTTT
>TRBD2|-|TRBJ2-7|TRBV7-9
CASARPGLAGYEQYF
TGTGCCAGCGCCCGCCCTGGGCTAGCGGGCTACGAGCAGTACTTC
>-|-|TRBJ2-7|TRBV11-3
CASSSSGTTYEQYF
TGTGCCAGCAGCTCATCCGGGACAACATACGAGCAGTACTTC
>TRBD2|-|TRBJ2-7|TRBV11-2
CASSRSFSGDAYEQYF
TGTGCCAGCAGCCGTTCCTTTAGCGGGGACGCCTACGAGCAGTACTTC
>-|-|TRBJ2-7|TRBV4-2
CASSPQDSSYEQYF
TGTGCCAGCAGCCCTCAGGACAGTTCCTACGAGCAGTACTTC
>TRBD1|-|TRBJ1-5|TRBV25-1
CASSPATGANNQPQHF
TGTGCCAGCAGTCCCGCGACAGGGGCCAACAATCAGCCCCAGCATTTT
>TRBD2|few|TRBJ2-1|TRBV5-1
CASSLEGTSGEQFF
TGCGCCAGCAGCTTGGAAGGGACTAGCGGTGAGCAGTTCTTC
>-|-|TRBJ1-1|TRBV6-5
CASKPQGNSDTEAFF
TGTGCCAGCAAGCCCCAGGGTAATTCGGACACTGAAGCTTTCTTT
>TRBD2|-|TRBJ2-1|TRBV6-5
CASSSQLAGTNEQFF
TGTGCCAGCAGTTCTCAACTAGCGGGAACCAATGAGCAGTTCTTC
>-|-|TRBJ1-6|TRBV6-6
CASSLKRVENSPLHF
TGTGCCAGCAGCCTAAAGAGGGTAGAAAATTCACCCCTCCACTTT
>TRBD2|-|TRBJ2-7|TRBV28
CASRAGRGGSYEQYF
TGTGCCAGCCGCGCAGGACGCGGGGGGTCCTACGAGCAGTACTTC
>TRBD1|few|TRBJ2-7|TRBV11-1
CASSSRDRGTREQYF
TGTGCCAGCAGCTCCCGGGACAGGGGGACTAGGGAGCAGTACTTC
>-|-|TRBJ2-1|TRBV29-1
CSVVMAGLHYNEQFF
TGCAGCGTGGTCATGGCAGGATTACATTACAATGAGCAGTTCTTC
>-|-|TRBJ1-5|TRBV28
CASSFTFTSRYSNQPQHF
TGTGCCAGCAGTTTTACCTTTACATCGAGGTATAGCAATCAGCCCCAGCATTTT
>TRBD1|-|TRBJ2-1|TRBV19
CASSLNIRQGPNNEQFF
TGTGCCAGTAGTCTAAACATCCGACAGGGCCCGAACAATGAGCAGTTCTTC
>-|-|TRBJ2-7|TRBV20-1
CSMASYEQYF
TGCAGTATGGCATCCTACGAGCAGTACTTC
>-|-|TRBJ1-3|TRBV7-3
CASSSGRGNTIYF
TGTGCCAGCAGCTCAGGCAGAGGAAACACCATATATTTT
>TRBD2|-|TRBJ2-7|TRBV20-1
CSAKGGNEQYF
TGCAGTGCCAAGGGAGGGAACGAGCAGTACTTC
>-|-|TRBJ1-3|TRBV6-5
CASSYSGDSGNTIYF
TGTGCCAGCAGTTACTCGGGAGACTCTGGAAACACCATATATTTT
>-|-|TRBJ2-7|TRBV29-1
CSVEEQYEQYF
TGCAGCGTTGAGGAGCAATACGAGCAGTACTTC
>TRBD2|few|TRBJ2-5|TRBV30
CAWSTGLAGDGETQYF
TGTGCCTGGAGTACAGGACTAGCGGGAGACGGGGAGACCCAGTACTTC
>-|-|TRBJ1-2|TRBV6-6
CASSPAMRADYGYTF
TGTGCCAGCAGCCCAGCCATGCGGGCTGACTATGGCTACACCTTC
>-|-|TRBJ2-2|TRBV28
CASSLGGANTGELFF
TGTGCCAGCAGTTTGGGAGGAGCGAACACCGGGGAGCTGTTTTTT
>-|few|TRBJ2-7|TRBV29-1
CSVTRGSYEQYF
TGCAGCGTTACTCGGGGCTCCTACGAGCAGTACTTC